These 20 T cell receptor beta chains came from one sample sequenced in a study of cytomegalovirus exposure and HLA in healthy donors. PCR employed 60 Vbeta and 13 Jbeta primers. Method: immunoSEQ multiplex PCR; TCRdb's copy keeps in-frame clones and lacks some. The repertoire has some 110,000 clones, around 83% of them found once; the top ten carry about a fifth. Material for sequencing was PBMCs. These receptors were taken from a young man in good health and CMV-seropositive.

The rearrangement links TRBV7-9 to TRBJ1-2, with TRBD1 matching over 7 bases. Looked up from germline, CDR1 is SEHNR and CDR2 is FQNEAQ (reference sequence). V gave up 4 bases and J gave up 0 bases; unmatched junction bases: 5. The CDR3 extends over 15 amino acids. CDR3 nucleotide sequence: TGTGCCAGCAGCTCCGACAGGGAACCTAACTATGGCTACACCTTC. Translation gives CASSSDREPNYGYTF.

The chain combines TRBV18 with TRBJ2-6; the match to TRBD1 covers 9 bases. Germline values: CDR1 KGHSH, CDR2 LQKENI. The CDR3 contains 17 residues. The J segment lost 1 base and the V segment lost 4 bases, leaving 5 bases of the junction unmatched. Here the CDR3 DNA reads TGTGCCAGCTCACTAGGGACAGGGAGGTCTGGGGCCAACGTCCTGACTTTC. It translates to CASSLGTGRSGANVLTF.

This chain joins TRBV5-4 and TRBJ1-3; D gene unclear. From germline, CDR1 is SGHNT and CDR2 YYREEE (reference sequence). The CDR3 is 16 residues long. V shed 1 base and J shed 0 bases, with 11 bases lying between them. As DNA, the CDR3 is TGTGCCAGCAGCTTGAAGTCTGGGAGCTCTGGAAACACCATATATTTT. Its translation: CASSLKSGSSGNTIYF.

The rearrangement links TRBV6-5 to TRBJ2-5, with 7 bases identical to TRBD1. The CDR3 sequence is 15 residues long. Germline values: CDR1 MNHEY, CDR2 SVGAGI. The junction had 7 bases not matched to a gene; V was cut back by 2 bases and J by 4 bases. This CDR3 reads CASSYRTGRVETQYF. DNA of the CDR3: TGTGCCAGCAGTTACCGGACAGGAAGGGTAGAGACCCAGTACTTC.

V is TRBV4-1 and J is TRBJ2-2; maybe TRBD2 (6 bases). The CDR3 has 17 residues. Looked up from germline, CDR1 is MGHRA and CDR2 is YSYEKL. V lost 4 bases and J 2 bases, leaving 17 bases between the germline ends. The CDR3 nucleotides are TGCGCCAGCAGCCGGCGGGGTTATCTCGAAAACACCGGGGAGCTGTTTTTT. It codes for CASSRRGYLENTGELFF.

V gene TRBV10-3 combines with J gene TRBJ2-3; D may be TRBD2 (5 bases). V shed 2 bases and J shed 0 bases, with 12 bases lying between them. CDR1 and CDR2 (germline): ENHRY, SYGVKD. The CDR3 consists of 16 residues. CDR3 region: CAISESLAVSTDTQYF. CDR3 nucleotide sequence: TGTGCCATCAGTGAGAGCCTAGCAGTTAGCACAGATACGCAGTATTTT.

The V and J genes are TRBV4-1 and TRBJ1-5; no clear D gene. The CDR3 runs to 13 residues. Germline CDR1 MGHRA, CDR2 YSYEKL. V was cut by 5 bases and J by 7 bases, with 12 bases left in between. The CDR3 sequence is CASSSEGGQPQHF. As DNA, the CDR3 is TGCGCCAGCAGCTCTGAGGGAGGGCAGCCCCAGCATTTT.

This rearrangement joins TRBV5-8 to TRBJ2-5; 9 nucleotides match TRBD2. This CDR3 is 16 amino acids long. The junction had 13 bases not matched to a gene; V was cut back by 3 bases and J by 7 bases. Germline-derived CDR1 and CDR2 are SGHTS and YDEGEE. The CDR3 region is CASSSGTSYLGGTQYF. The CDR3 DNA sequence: TGTGCCAGCAGCTCCGGGACTAGCTATTTGGGGGGGACCCAGTACTTC.

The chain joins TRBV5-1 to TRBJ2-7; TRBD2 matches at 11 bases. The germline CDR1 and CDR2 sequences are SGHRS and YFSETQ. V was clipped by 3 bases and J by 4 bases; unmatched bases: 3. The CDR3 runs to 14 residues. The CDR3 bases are TGCGCCAGCAGCTCAGGGACTAGCGGATACGAGCAGTACGTC. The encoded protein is CASSSGTSGYEQYV.

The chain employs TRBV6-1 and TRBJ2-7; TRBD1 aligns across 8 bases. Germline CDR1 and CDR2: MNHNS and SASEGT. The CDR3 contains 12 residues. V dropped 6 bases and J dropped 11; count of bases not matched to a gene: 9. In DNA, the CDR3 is TGTGCCAGCAGGGGGACAGGAGTATCGGAGTACGTC. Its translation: CASRGTGVSEYV.

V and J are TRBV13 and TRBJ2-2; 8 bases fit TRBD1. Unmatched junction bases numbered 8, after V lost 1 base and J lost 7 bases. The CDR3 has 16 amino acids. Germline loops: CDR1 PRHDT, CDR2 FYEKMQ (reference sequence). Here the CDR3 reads CASSLDGRGPIGELFF. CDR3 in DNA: TGTGCCAGCAGCTTAGATGGCAGGGGGCCCATCGGGGAGCTGTTTTTT.

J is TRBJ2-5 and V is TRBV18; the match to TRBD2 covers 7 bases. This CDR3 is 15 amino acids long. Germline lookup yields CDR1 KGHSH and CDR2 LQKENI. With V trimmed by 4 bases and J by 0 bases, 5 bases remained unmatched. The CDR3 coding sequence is TGTGCCAGCTCACGGCGGCGGGGGTACCAAGAGACCCAGTACTTC. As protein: CASSRRRGYQETQYF.

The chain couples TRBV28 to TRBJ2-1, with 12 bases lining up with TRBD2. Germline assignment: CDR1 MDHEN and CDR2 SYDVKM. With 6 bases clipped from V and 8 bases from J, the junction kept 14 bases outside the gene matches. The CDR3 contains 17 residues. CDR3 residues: CASSLRTSGAWVDEQFF. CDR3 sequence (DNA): TGTGCCAGCAGCCTGCGGACTAGCGGGGCGTGGGTCGATGAGCAGTTCTTC.

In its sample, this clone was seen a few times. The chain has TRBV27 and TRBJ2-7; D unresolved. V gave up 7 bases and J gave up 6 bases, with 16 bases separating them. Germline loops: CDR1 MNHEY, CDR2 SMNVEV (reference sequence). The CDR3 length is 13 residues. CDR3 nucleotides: TGTGCCAGCACCACATGGAGTATTGGCGAGCAGTACGTC. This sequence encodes CASTTWSIGEQYV.

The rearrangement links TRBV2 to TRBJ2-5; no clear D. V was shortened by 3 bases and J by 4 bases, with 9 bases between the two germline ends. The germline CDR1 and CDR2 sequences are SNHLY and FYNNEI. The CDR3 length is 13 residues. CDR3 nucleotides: TGTGCCAGCAGTGACTTGGCGGCAGAGACCCAGTACTTC. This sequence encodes CASSDLAAETQYF.

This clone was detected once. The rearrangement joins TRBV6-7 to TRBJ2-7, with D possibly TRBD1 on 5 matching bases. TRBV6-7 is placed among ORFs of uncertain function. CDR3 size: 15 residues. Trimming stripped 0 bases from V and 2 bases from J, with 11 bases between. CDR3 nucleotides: TGTGCCAGCAGTTACTCGATCAGGGAAACCTACGAGCAGTACTTC. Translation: CASSYSIRETYEQYF.

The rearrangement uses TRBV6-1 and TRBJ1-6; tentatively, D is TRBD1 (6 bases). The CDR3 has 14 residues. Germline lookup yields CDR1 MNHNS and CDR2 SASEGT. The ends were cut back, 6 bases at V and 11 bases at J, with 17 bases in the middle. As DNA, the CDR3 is TGTGCCAGCAGAGAATTCCCAGGGGACGCACCCCTCCACTTT. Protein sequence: CASREFPGDAPLHF.

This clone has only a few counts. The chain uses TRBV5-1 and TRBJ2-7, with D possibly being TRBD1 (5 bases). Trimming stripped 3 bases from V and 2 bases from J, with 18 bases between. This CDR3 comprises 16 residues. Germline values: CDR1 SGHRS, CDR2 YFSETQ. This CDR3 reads CASSSLTGQVPYEQYF. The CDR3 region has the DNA TGCGCCAGCAGCTCCCTTACAGGACAAGTTCCCTACGAGCAGTACTTC.

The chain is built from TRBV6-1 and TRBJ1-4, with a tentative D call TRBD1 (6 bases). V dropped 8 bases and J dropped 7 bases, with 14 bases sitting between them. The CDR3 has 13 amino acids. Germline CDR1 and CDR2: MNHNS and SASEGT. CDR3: CASVRGGSEKLFF. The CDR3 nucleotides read TGTGCCAGCGTTAGGGGGGGTAGTGAAAAACTGTTTTTT.

The CDR3 sequence is CASSDPITDYGYTF. CDR3 DNA: TGTGCCAGCAGTGACCCCATAACTGATTATGGCTACACCTTC. V is TRBV6-4 and J is TRBJ1-2; D is uncertain. This CDR3 has 14 amino acids. CDR1 and CDR2 from the germline V gene are MRHNA and SNTAGT. Trimming removed 2 bases at V and 5 bases at J, with 12 bases between.